These T cell receptor beta chains were read from a single sample in a study of blood T cell repertoires in COVID-19. Sequencing was performed with immunoSEQ multiplex PCR; in TCRdb, only in-frame clones are kept and a portion is missing. The sample holds around 190,000 clones, roughly 80% seen once. Sequencing was performed on peripheral blood. The receptors were gathered from a woman aged 45 to 65 with acute or convalescent COVID-19. The CDR3 runs from the conserved cysteine through the conserved F or W. D genes are given only for firm matches. Size is omitted from some rows. Given values are once, few, many or a class for expanded clones.

v_call: TRBV10-3; d_call: TRBD1; clone_size: -; j_call: TRBJ2-7; cdr3_nt: TGTGCCACGGGACAGGTCCTCGAGCAGTACTTC; cdr3_aa: CATGQVLEQYF
v_call: TRBV6-5; d_call: -; clone_size: -; j_call: TRBJ1-1; cdr3_nt: TGTGCCAGCAGCAGAACAGTGAACACTGAAGCTTTCTTT; cdr3_aa: CASSRTVNTEAFF
v_call: TRBV13; d_call: TRBD1; clone_size: -; j_call: TRBJ2-3; cdr3_nt: TGTGCCAGCAGCCATGACAGGGCCAACACAGATACGCAGTATTTT; cdr3_aa: CASSHDRANTDTQYF
v_call: TRBV27; d_call: -; clone_size: -; j_call: TRBJ2-2; cdr3_nt: TGTGCCAGCAGCCCATACAGCAGGGAAGGGGAGCTGTTTTTT; cdr3_aa: CASSPYSREGELFF
v_call: TRBV6-5; d_call: TRBD1; clone_size: once; j_call: TRBJ1-5; cdr3_nt: TGTGCCAGCAGGCGTAAAGGACAGGCGGGTCAGCCCCAGCATTTT; cdr3_aa: CASRRKGQAGQPQHF
v_call: TRBV7-8; d_call: -; clone_size: -; j_call: TRBJ2-1; cdr3_nt: TGTGCCAGCAGCCCCAAAGGTCTAGCCAGCGAGCAGTTCTTC; cdr3_aa: CASSPKGLASEQFF
v_call: TRBV6-5; d_call: TRBD1; clone_size: -; j_call: TRBJ1-2; cdr3_nt: TGTGCCAGCAGTTACGGAGACAGGGGCGGCTACACCTTC; cdr3_aa: CASSYGDRGGYTF
v_call: TRBV5-4; d_call: -; clone_size: -; j_call: TRBJ2-2; cdr3_nt: TGTGCCAGCACCCGGCAGGGCACCGGGGAGCTGTTTTTT; cdr3_aa: CASTRQGTGELFF
v_call: TRBV18; d_call: TRBD1; clone_size: -; j_call: TRBJ2-1; cdr3_nt: TGTGCCAGCTCACTGTTGGGACAGGGGTCCTACAATGAGCAGTTCTTC; cdr3_aa: CASSLLGQGSYNEQFF
v_call: TRBV19; d_call: -; clone_size: -; j_call: TRBJ1-5; cdr3_nt: TGTGCCAGTAGTGTCAGGGGAGGGGGTCAGCCCCAGCATTTT; cdr3_aa: CASSVRGGGQPQHF
v_call: TRBV6-1; d_call: -; clone_size: -; j_call: TRBJ2-1; cdr3_nt: TGTGCCAGCAGTGAAGACACGGGCTACAATGAGCAGTTCTTC; cdr3_aa: CASSEDTGYNEQFF
v_call: TRBV5-1; d_call: TRBD1; clone_size: -; j_call: TRBJ2-3; cdr3_nt: TGCGCCAGCAGCTCCACCTGGACAGGGAGCACAGATACGCAGTATTTT; cdr3_aa: CASSSTWTGSTDTQYF
v_call: TRBV14; d_call: -; clone_size: -; j_call: TRBJ2-7; cdr3_nt: TGTGCCAGCAGCCCATCCGCCCGGGGGTGGGTTTACGAGCAGTACTTC; cdr3_aa: CASSPSARGWVYEQYF
v_call: TRBV19; d_call: TRBD1; clone_size: -; j_call: TRBJ1-2; cdr3_nt: TGTGCCAGTAGTATTCGACAGGGGGCCGCCTCGAACTATGGCTACACCTTC; cdr3_aa: CASSIRQGAASNYGYTF
v_call: TRBV6-2/TRBV6-3; d_call: -; clone_size: -; j_call: TRBJ2-7; cdr3_nt: TGTGCCAGCAGTTGGGCGAACGGATACGAGCAGTACTTC; cdr3_aa: CASSWANGYEQYF
v_call: TRBV2; d_call: -; clone_size: few; j_call: TRBJ2-2; cdr3_nt: TGTGCCAGCAGGGGTCAGGCGTTTAACACCGGGGAGCTGTTTTTT; cdr3_aa: CASRGQAFNTGELFF
v_call: TRBV7-8; d_call: TRBD1; clone_size: once; j_call: TRBJ1-4; cdr3_nt: TGTGCCAGCAGCTCTGCCCGATTGACAGGGGGCAGTGAAAAACTGTTTTTT; cdr3_aa: CASSSARLTGGSEKLFF
v_call: TRBV6-1; d_call: -; clone_size: -; j_call: TRBJ2-7; cdr3_nt: TGTGCCAGCAGTGAAGTGAACAGCTACGAGCAGTACTTC; cdr3_aa: CASSEVNSYEQYF
v_call: TRBV6-1; d_call: -; clone_size: -; j_call: TRBJ2-4; cdr3_nt: TGTGCCAGCAGTGAAGCGCGGGCAGCCGGACGAAACATTCAGTACTTC; cdr3_aa: CASSEARAAGRNIQYF
v_call: TRBV19; d_call: -; clone_size: few; j_call: TRBJ2-3; cdr3_nt: TGTGCCAGTAGTTTCGGACAGCGCCTGGGCACAGATACGCAGTATTTT; cdr3_aa: CASSFGQRLGTDTQYF
v_call: TRBV4-2; d_call: TRBD1; clone_size: -; j_call: TRBJ1-1; cdr3_nt: TGTGCCAGCAGCCAGAGGGACAGGCGAACTGAAGCTTTCTTT; cdr3_aa: CASSQRDRRTEAFF
v_call: TRBV4-2; d_call: TRBD2; clone_size: -; j_call: TRBJ2-1; cdr3_nt: TGTGCCAGCAGCCAAGTTTGGGGACTAGCGGGTCACAATGAGCAGTTCTTC; cdr3_aa: CASSQVWGLAGHNEQFF
v_call: TRBV7-2; d_call: -; clone_size: -; j_call: TRBJ2-2; cdr3_nt: TGTGCCAGCAGCTTAGGCGGGACGTTCACCGGGGAGCTGTTTTTT; cdr3_aa: CASSLGGTFTGELFF
v_call: TRBV25-1; d_call: TRBD2; clone_size: -; j_call: TRBJ2-7; cdr3_nt: TGTAATCCCGGGAGGGGGTACGAGCAGTACTTC; cdr3_aa: CNPGRGYEQYF
v_call: TRBV25-1; d_call: -; clone_size: -; j_call: TRBJ1-2; cdr3_nt: TGTGCCAGCAGTGAATCCGGGGGGGTGGCCAGGGAATCCGGCTACACCTTC; cdr3_aa: CASSESGGVARESGYTF
v_call: TRBV7-8; d_call: -; clone_size: few; j_call: TRBJ1-1; cdr3_nt: TGTGCCAGCAGCTTAGAGGCAGGGTCAGTGAACACTGAAGCTTTCTTT; cdr3_aa: CASSLEAGSVNTEAFF
v_call: TRBV7-2; d_call: -; clone_size: -; j_call: TRBJ1-1; cdr3_nt: TGTGCCAGCAGCTTAGCGGCGGGGGGCGGTACTGAAGCTTTCTTT; cdr3_aa: CASSLAAGGGTEAFF
v_call: TRBV9; d_call: TRBD1; clone_size: few; j_call: TRBJ2-3; cdr3_nt: TGTGCCAGCAGCGTAGGTCAGGGGGATCAAGATACGCAGTATTTT; cdr3_aa: CASSVGQGDQDTQYF